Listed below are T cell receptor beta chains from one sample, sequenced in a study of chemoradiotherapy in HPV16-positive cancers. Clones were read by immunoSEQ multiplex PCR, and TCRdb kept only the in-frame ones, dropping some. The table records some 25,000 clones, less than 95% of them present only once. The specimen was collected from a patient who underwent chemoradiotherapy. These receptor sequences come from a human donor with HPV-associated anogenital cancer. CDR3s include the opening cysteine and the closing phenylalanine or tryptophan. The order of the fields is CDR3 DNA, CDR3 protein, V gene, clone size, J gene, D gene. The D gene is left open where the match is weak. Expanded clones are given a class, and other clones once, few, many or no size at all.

CDR3 DNA: TGTGCCAGCAGCCAGACCGGGACAGGGAGGAACGGGGAGCTGTTTTTT
CDR3 protein: CASSQTGTGRNGELFF
V gene: TRBV4-2
clone size: NA
J gene: TRBJ2-2
D gene: TRBD1

CDR3 DNA: TGTGCCAGCAGGTCCCCGGGCCGGGGTTACGAGCAGTACTTC
CDR3 protein: CASRSPGRGYEQYF
V gene: TRBV27
clone size: NA
J gene: TRBJ2-7
D gene: NA

CDR3 DNA: TGTGCCTGGATGAACGGAGGACAGGGGGAAGGCTACACCTTC
CDR3 protein: CAWMNGGQGEGYTF
V gene: TRBV30
clone size: NA
J gene: TRBJ1-2
D gene: TRBD1

CDR3 DNA: TGTGCCAGTACAAATAATCGACCGGGGGCAACCACTAGATCTCAGCCCCAGCATTTT
CDR3 protein: CASTNNRPGATTRSQPQHF
V gene: TRBV19
clone size: NA
J gene: TRBJ1-5
D gene: NA

CDR3 DNA: TGTGCCAGTAGGGGGACTAGTGGCTCCTACAATGAGCAGTTCTTC
CDR3 protein: CASRGTSGSYNEQFF
V gene: TRBV19
clone size: NA
J gene: TRBJ2-1
D gene: TRBD2

CDR3 DNA: TGTGCCAGCTCACGGGGGGACTATGGCTACACCTTC
CDR3 protein: CASSRGDYGYTF
V gene: TRBV18
clone size: NA
J gene: TRBJ1-2
D gene: NA

CDR3 DNA: TGTGCCAGTAGTCTACAGGGGGATTACGAGCAGTACTTC
CDR3 protein: CASSLQGDYEQYF
V gene: TRBV19
clone size: NA
J gene: TRBJ2-7
D gene: TRBD1

CDR3 DNA: TGCGCCAGCAGCTCTTCGGGACTAGCGGGAAGCACAGATACGCAGTATTTT
CDR3 protein: CASSSSGLAGSTDTQYF
V gene: TRBV5-1
clone size: once
J gene: TRBJ2-3
D gene: TRBD2

CDR3 DNA: TGTGCCAGCAGCCAACCGGGACAGGGGAACACTGAAGCTTTCTTT
CDR3 protein: CASSQPGQGNTEAFF
V gene: TRBV4-2
clone size: NA
J gene: TRBJ1-1
D gene: TRBD1

CDR3 DNA: TGTGCCAGCAGCCTCGGGGGAGACGGGGAGACCCAGTACTTC
CDR3 protein: CASSLGGDGETQYF
V gene: TRBV11-3
clone size: NA
J gene: TRBJ2-5
D gene: NA

CDR3 DNA: TGCAGCGTTACGGACAGGGTTGGGGAGCAGTACTTC
CDR3 protein: CSVTDRVGEQYF
V gene: TRBV29-1
clone size: NA
J gene: TRBJ2-7
D gene: TRBD1

CDR3 DNA: TGTGCCAGCAGCTTGTTAGGAGGCTCTCCCACAGATACGCAGTATTTT
CDR3 protein: CASSLLGGSPTDTQYF
V gene: TRBV7-2
clone size: NA
J gene: TRBJ2-3
D gene: NA

CDR3 DNA: TGTGCCAGCAGGGGGGAGGGACCCCTTAGCAATCAGCCCCAGCATTTT
CDR3 protein: CASRGEGPLSNQPQHF
V gene: TRBV2
clone size: NA
J gene: TRBJ1-5
D gene: NA

CDR3 DNA: TGCGCCAGCAGCTTGGGTACCTATGGCTACACCTTC
CDR3 protein: CASSLGTYGYTF
V gene: TRBV5-1
clone size: once
J gene: TRBJ1-2
D gene: NA

CDR3 DNA: TGTGCCAGTAGTATAGGTGGACAGGGTGCCGAGCAGTACTTC
CDR3 protein: CASSIGGQGAEQYF
V gene: TRBV19
clone size: NA
J gene: TRBJ2-7
D gene: TRBD1

CDR3 DNA: TGCGCCAGCAGCCTTTCTAGCGTAGCGTACAATGAGCAGTTCTTC
CDR3 protein: CASSLSSVAYNEQFF
V gene: TRBV5-1
clone size: NA
J gene: TRBJ2-1
D gene: NA

CDR3 DNA: TGTGCCAGCAGTCTGACAGCGCCTAATCTCCAGCATTTT
CDR3 protein: CASSLTAPNLQHF
V gene: TRBV28
clone size: once
J gene: TRBJ1-5
D gene: NA

CDR3 DNA: TGTGCCATCAGTGACTCCGGGACAGGGGGCGCGGGGACTGAAGCTTTCTTT
CDR3 protein: CAISDSGTGGAGTEAFF
V gene: TRBV10-3
clone size: NA
J gene: TRBJ1-1
D gene: TRBD1

CDR3 DNA: TGTGCCAGCAGAACTTTATCTCAGCCCCAGCATTTT
CDR3 protein: CASRTLSQPQHF
V gene: TRBV6-8
clone size: NA
J gene: TRBJ1-5
D gene: NA

CDR3 DNA: TGTGCCATCCAGGGGAGCACAGATACGCAGTATTTT
CDR3 protein: CAIQGSTDTQYF
V gene: TRBV19
clone size: NA
J gene: TRBJ2-3
D gene: NA

CDR3 DNA: TGTGCCAGCAGCCTCGGACAGGGGTTGCCCCAATCCTATACGCAGTATTTT
CDR3 protein: CASSLGQGLPQSYTQYF
V gene: TRBV9
clone size: NA
J gene: TRBJ2-3
D gene: TRBD1

CDR3 DNA: TGCAGCGTTGTAGGTTTGGGACAGGGAGGGTACGAGCAGTACTTC
CDR3 protein: CSVVGLGQGGYEQYF
V gene: TRBV29-1
clone size: NA
J gene: TRBJ2-7
D gene: TRBD1

CDR3 DNA: TGTGCCAGCAGTTTAGGGGGACAGGGGGCGCGGTTCACTGAAGCTTTCTTT
CDR3 protein: CASSLGGQGARFTEAFF
V gene: TRBV27
clone size: NA
J gene: TRBJ1-1
D gene: TRBD1

CDR3 DNA: TGTGCCATCAGTCCTCAACCAGGGGAGTCATCTTACGAGCAGTACTTC
CDR3 protein: CAISPQPGESSYEQYF
V gene: TRBV10-3
clone size: NA
J gene: TRBJ2-7
D gene: NA

CDR3 DNA: TGTGCCAGCAGTTTCCGAGACAGGGGGCTGAATGAGCAGTTCTTC
CDR3 protein: CASSFRDRGLNEQFF
V gene: TRBV28
clone size: NA
J gene: TRBJ2-1
D gene: TRBD1

CDR3 DNA: TGTGCCTGGAGTAACTCCGGGACCGGGGAGCTGTTTTTT
CDR3 protein: CAWSNSGTGELFF
V gene: TRBV30
clone size: NA
J gene: TRBJ2-2
D gene: NA

CDR3 DNA: TGTGCCAGCAGGCCCCGGGGAACCAAAAACATTCAGTACTTC
CDR3 protein: CASRPRGTKNIQYF
V gene: TRBV5-6
clone size: NA
J gene: TRBJ2-4
D gene: NA

CDR3 DNA: TGTGCCACCAGCAGCCCAAGAGAGGGCAACTATGGCTACACCTTC
CDR3 protein: CATSSPREGNYGYTF
V gene: TRBV15
clone size: NA
J gene: TRBJ1-2
D gene: NA

CDR3 DNA: TGTGCCAGCAGCTTGGCCGGGACAGGGTTATACGAGCAGTACTTC
CDR3 protein: CASSLAGTGLYEQYF
V gene: TRBV5-6
clone size: NA
J gene: TRBJ2-7
D gene: TRBD1

CDR3 DNA: TGTGCCAGCAGCGTAGCTTGGGGGGACGAGCAGTACTTC
CDR3 protein: CASSVAWGDEQYF
V gene: TRBV9
clone size: NA
J gene: TRBJ2-7
D gene: NA

CDR3 DNA: TGTGCCTGGGATGCAGGGGGGAATGAAAAACTGTTTTTT
CDR3 protein: CAWDAGGNEKLFF
V gene: TRBV30
clone size: NA
J gene: TRBJ1-4
D gene: TRBD1

CDR3 DNA: TGCGCCAGCAGCTTAATGACAGGGGGGGATGAGCAGTTCTTC
CDR3 protein: CASSLMTGGDEQFF
V gene: TRBV5-1
clone size: NA
J gene: TRBJ2-1
D gene: TRBD1

CDR3 DNA: TGTGCCATCAGTGAGTTGGGCGGCTTAAATTCACCCCTCCACTTT
CDR3 protein: CAISELGGLNSPLHF
V gene: TRBV10-3
clone size: NA
J gene: TRBJ1-6
D gene: NA

CDR3 DNA: TGTGCCAGCAGTTACTCCGGGCAACAGCCCCTGGAGACCCAGTACTTC
CDR3 protein: CASSYSGQQPLETQYF
V gene: TRBV6-5
clone size: NA
J gene: TRBJ2-5
D gene: NA

CDR3 DNA: TGTGCCAGCACCGTGAGACCCCAGGTCCTCACAGATACGCAGTATTTT
CDR3 protein: CASTVRPQVLTDTQYF
V gene: TRBV9
clone size: NA
J gene: TRBJ2-3
D gene: NA

CDR3 DNA: TGTGCCAGCAGGGGGGGCCCAATTACCGGGGAGCTGTTTTTT
CDR3 protein: CASRGGPITGELFF
V gene: TRBV6-5
clone size: NA
J gene: TRBJ2-2
D gene: NA

CDR3 DNA: TGTGCCAGCAGCTTATTAGAGGGCCTTAGCTCTGGGGCCAACGTCCTGACTTTC
CDR3 protein: CASSLLEGLSSGANVLTF
V gene: TRBV7-9
clone size: NA
J gene: TRBJ2-6
D gene: NA

CDR3 DNA: TGTGCCAGCAGCGTAGCGGCTGGGCACTCCTACGAGCAGTACTTC
CDR3 protein: CASSVAAGHSYEQYF
V gene: TRBV9
clone size: NA
J gene: TRBJ2-7
D gene: NA

CDR3 DNA: TGCGCCAGCAGCTTGAACCCCCGGGCCGTTGGAAACACCATATATTTT
CDR3 protein: CASSLNPRAVGNTIYF
V gene: TRBV5-1
clone size: NA
J gene: TRBJ1-3
D gene: NA

CDR3 DNA: TGTGCCAGTATCCCCTCACTTGGGATGAACACTGAAGCTTTCTTT
CDR3 protein: CASIPSLGMNTEAFF
V gene: TRBV19
clone size: few
J gene: TRBJ1-1
D gene: NA

CDR3 DNA: TGTGCCAGCAGCGCGAGGGCTGATTTGATCTTC
CDR3 protein: CASSARADLIF
V gene: TRBV9
clone size: NA
J gene: TRBJ2-1
D gene: NA

CDR3 DNA: TGTGCCAGCAGCTCTCTAGCGCGGGGACCCACAGATACGCAGTATTTT
CDR3 protein: CASSSLARGPTDTQYF
V gene: TRBV7-2
clone size: NA
J gene: TRBJ2-3
D gene: NA

CDR3 DNA: TGTGCCAGTAGTAAGGTCTGGGCAGATACGCAGTATTTT
CDR3 protein: CASSKVWADTQYF
V gene: TRBV19
clone size: NA
J gene: TRBJ2-3
D gene: NA

CDR3 DNA: TGTGCCAGCAGCCATGTCGACAGGGCGGCTTTCTTT
CDR3 protein: CASSHVDRAAFF
V gene: TRBV7-9
clone size: NA
J gene: TRBJ1-1
D gene: TRBD1

CDR3 DNA: TGTGCCAGCAGCCCAAGCGGGATGACCTCTAACTATGGCTACACCTTC
CDR3 protein: CASSPSGMTSNYGYTF
V gene: TRBV11-1
clone size: NA
J gene: TRBJ1-2
D gene: NA

CDR3 DNA: TGTGCCAGCAGGTTAGCGGGGTTGAACACCGGGGAGCTGTTTTTT
CDR3 protein: CASRLAGLNTGELFF
V gene: TRBV28
clone size: NA
J gene: TRBJ2-2
D gene: TRBD2